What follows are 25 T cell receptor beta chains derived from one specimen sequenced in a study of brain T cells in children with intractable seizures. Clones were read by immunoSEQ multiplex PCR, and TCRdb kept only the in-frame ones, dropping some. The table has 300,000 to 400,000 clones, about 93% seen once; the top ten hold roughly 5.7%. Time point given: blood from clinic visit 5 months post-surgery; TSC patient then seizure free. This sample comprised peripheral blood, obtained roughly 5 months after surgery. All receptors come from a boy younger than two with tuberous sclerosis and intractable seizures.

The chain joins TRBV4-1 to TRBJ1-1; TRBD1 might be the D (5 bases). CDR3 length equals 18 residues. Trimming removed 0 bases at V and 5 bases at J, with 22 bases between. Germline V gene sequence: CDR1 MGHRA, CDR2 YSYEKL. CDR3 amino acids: CASSQEGSYRGEGTEAFF. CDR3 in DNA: TGCGCCAGCAGCCAAGAAGGAAGTTATAGGGGCGAGGGGACTGAAGCTTTCTTT.

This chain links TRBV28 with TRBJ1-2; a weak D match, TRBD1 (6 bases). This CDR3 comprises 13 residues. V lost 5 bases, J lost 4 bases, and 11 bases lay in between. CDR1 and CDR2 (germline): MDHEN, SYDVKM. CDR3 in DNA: TGTGCCAGCAGTGCGGACAGATTCTATGGCTACACCTTC. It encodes CASSADRFYGYTF.

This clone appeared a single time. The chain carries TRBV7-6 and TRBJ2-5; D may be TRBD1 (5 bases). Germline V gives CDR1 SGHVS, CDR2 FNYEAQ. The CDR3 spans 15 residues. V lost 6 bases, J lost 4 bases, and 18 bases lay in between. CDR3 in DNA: TGTGCCAGCAGGGATAGGCAGGGCCCGGGAGAGACCCAGTACTTC. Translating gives CASRDRQGPGETQYF.

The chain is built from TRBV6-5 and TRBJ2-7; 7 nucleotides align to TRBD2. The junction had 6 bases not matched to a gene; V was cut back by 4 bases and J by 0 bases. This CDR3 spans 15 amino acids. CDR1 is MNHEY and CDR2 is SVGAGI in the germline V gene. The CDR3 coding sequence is TGTGCCAGCAGTTCAAAAAGGACTAGCTCCTACGAGCAGTACTTC. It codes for CASSSKRTSSYEQYF.

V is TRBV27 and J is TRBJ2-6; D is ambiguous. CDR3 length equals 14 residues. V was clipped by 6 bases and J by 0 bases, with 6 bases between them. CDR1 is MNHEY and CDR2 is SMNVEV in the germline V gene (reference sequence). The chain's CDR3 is CASRRISGANVLTF. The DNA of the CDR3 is TGTGCCAGCAGGCGGATCTCTGGGGCCAACGTCCTGACTTTC.

The CDR3 DNA reads as TGTGCCAGTAGTATTAACAGGGCGAGTACTGAAGCTTTCTTT. The encoded protein is CASSINRASTEAFF. The chain is built from TRBV19 and TRBJ1-1; tentatively, D is TRBD1 (6 bases). The ends were cut back, 3 bases at V and 5 bases at J, with 13 bases in the middle. This CDR3 contains 14 residues. Germline V lookup: CDR1 LNHDA, CDR2 SQIVND (reference sequence).

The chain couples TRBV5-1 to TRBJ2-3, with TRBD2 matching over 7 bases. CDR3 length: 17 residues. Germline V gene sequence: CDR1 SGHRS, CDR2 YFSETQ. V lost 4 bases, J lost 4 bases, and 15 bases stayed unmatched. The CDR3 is CASSRARLAELADTQYF. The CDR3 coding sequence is TGCGCCAGCAGCCGGGCCCGCCTAGCGGAGCTGGCAGATACGCAGTATTTT.

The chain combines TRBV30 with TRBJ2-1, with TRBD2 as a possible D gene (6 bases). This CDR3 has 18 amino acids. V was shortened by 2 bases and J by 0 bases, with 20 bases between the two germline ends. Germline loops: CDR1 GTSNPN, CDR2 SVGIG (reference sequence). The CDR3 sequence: CAWSSPPRRGSSYNEQFF. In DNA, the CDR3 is TGTGCCTGGAGTAGCCCCCCGCGGAGGGGAAGCTCCTACAATGAGCAGTTCTTC.

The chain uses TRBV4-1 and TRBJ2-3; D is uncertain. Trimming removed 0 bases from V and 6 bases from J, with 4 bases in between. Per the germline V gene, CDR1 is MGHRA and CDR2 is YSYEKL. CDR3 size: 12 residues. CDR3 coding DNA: TGCGCCAGCAGCCAAGACGGCGATACGCAGTATTTT. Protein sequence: CASSQDGDTQYF.

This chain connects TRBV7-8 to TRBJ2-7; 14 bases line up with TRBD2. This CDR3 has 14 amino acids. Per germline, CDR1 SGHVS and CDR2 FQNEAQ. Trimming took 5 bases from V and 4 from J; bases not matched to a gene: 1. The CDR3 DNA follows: TGTGCCAGCAGCAGACTAGCGGGAGGGTACGAGCAGTACTTC. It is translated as CASSRLAGGYEQYF. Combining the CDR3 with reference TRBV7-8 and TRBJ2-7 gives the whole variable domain GAGVSQSPRYKVAKRGQDVALRCDPISGHVSLFWYQQALGQGPEFLTYFQNEAQLDKSGLPSDRFFAERPEGSVSTLKIQRTQQEDSAVYLCASSRLAGGYEQYFGPGTRLTVT.

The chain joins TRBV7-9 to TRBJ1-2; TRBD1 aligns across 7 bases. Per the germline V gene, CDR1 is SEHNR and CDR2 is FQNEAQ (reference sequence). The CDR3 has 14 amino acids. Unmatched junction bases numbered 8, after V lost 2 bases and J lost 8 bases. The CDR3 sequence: CASSLFETGIGYTF. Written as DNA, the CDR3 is TGTGCCAGCAGCTTATTTGAGACAGGGATCGGCTACACCTTC.

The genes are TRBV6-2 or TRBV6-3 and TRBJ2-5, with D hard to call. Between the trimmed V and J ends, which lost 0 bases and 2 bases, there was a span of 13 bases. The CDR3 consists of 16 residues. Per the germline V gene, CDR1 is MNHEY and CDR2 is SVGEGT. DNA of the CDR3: TGTGCCAGCAGTTACTCGTTTCTGCTCACTCAAGAGACCCAGTACTTC. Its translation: CASSYSFLLTQETQYF.

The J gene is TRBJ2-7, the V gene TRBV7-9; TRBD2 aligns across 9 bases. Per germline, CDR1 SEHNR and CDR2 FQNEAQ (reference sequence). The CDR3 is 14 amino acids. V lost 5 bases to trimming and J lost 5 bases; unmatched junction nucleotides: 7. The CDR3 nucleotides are TGTGCCAGCAGCCTTTATAGCGGGAGCCACGAGCAGTACTTC. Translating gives CASSLYSGSHEQYF.

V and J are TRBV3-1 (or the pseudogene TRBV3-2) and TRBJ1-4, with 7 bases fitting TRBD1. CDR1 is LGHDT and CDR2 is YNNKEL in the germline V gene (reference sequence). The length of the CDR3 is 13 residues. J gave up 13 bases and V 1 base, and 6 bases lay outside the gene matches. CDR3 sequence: CASSQVDRVSLFF. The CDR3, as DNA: TGTGCCAGCAGCCAAGTCGACAGGGTCTCACTGTTTTTT.

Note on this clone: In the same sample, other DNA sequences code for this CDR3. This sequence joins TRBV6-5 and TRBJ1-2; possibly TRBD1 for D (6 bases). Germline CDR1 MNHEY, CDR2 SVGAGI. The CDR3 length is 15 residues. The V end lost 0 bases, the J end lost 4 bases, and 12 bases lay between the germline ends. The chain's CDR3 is CASSYSGTGSYGYTF. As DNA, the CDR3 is TGTGCCAGCAGTTACTCGGGAACAGGGAGCTATGGCTACACCTTC.

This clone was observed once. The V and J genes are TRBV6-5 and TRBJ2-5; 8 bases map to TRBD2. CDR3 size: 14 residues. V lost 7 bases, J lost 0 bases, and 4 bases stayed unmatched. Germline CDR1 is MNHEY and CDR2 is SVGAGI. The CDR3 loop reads CASIPAGDQETQYF. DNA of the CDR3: TGTGCCAGCATACCAGCGGGGGACCAAGAGACCCAGTACTTC.

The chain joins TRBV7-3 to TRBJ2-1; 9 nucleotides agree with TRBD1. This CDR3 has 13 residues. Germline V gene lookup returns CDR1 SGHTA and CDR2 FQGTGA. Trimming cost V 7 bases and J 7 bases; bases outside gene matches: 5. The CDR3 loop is CASTPGTGNEQFF. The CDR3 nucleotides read TGTGCCAGCACCCCCGGGACAGGGAATGAGCAGTTCTTC.

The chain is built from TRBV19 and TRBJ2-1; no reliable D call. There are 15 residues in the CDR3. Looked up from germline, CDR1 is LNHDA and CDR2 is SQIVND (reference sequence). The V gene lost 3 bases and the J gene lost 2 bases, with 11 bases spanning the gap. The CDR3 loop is CASSIRDSPYNEQFF. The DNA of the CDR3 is TGTGCCAGTAGTATTAGGGATTCCCCCTACAATGAGCAGTTCTTC.

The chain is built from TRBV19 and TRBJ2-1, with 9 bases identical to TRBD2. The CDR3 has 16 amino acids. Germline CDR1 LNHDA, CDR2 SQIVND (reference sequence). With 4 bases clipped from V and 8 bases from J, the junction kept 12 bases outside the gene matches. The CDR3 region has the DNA TGTGCCAGTAGTAGTGGCGGGAGGGCCCTCCGCGATGAGCAGTTCTTC. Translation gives CASSSGGRALRDEQFF. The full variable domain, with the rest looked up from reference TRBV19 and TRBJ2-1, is DGGITQSPKYLFRKEGQNVTLSCEQNLNHDAMYWYRQDPGQGLRLIYYSQIVNDFQKGDIAEGYSVSREKKESFPLTVTSAQKNPTAFYLCASSSGGRALRDEQFFGPGTRLTVL.

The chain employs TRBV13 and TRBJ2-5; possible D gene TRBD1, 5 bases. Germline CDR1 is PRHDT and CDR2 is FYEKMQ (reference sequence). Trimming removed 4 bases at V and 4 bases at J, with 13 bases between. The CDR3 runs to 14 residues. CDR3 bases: TGTGCCAGCAGCTGGCAGGGTAATAGAGAGACCCAGTACTTC. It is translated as CASSWQGNRETQYF.

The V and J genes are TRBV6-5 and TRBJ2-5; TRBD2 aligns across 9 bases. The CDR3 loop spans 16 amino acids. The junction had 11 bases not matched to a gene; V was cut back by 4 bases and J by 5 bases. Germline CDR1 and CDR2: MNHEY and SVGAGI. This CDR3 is CASSFRQRGARETQYF. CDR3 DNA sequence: TGTGCCAGCAGTTTTAGGCAGCGGGGGGCTCGGGAGACCCAGTACTTC.

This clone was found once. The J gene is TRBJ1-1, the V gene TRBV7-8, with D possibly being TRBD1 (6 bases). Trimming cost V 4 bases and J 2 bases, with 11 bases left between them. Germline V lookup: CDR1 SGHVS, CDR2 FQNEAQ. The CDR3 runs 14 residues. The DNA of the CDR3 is TGTGCCAGCAGCTCTTGGACAGCCAACACTGAAGCTTTCTTT. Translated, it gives CASSSWTANTEAFF. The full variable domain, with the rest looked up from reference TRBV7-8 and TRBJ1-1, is GAGVSQSPRYKVAKRGQDVALRCDPISGHVSLFWYQQALGQGPEFLTYFQNEAQLDKSGLPSDRFFAERPEGSVSTLKIQRTQQEDSAVYLCASSSWTANTEAFFGQGTRLTVV.

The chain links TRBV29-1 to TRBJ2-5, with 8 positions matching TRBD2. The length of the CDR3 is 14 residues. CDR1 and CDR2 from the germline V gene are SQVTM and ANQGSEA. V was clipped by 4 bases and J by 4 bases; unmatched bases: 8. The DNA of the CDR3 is TGCAGCGTTGGACGGGGGGGTAGCAGAGAGACCCAGTACTTC. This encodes CSVGRGGSRETQYF.

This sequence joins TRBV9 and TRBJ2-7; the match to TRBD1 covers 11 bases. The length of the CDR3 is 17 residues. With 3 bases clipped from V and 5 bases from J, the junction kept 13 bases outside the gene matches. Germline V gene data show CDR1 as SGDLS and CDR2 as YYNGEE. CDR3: CASSALDRDRGFHEQYF. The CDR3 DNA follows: TGTGCCAGCAGCGCCCTGGACCGGGACAGGGGGTTCCACGAGCAGTACTTC.

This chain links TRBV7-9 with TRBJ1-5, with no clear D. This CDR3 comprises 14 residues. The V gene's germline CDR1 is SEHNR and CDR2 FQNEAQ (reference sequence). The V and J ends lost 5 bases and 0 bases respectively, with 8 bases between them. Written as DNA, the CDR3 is TGTGCCAGCAGCGAAGGAGGTAGCAATCAGCCCCAGCATTTT. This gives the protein CASSEGGSNQPQHF.